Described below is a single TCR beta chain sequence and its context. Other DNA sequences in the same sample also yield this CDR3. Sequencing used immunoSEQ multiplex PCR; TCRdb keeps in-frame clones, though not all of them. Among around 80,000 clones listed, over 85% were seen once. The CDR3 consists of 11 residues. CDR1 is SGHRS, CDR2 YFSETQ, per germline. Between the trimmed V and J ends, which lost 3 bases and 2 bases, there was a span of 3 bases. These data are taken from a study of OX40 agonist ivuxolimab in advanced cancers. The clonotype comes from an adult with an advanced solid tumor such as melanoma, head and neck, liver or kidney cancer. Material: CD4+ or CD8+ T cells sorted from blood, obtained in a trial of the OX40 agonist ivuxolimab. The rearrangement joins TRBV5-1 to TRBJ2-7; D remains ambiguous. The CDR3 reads CASSSTYEQYF. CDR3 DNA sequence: TGCGCCAGCAGCTCTACCTACGAGCAGTACTTC.